Presented here are 27 T cell receptor beta chains from one specimen sequenced in a study of cytomegalovirus exposure and HLA in healthy donors. Amplification used 60 Vbeta primers and 13 Jbeta primers. Measured with immunoSEQ multiplex PCR; TCRdb has only the in-frame clones, and not every one. In the table there are about 140,000 clones, more than 60% of which are singletons. Sequenced: PBMCs. The receptors were gathered from a male donor in good health and CMV-seronegative.

Only a few counts were recorded for this clone. The chain employs TRBV9 and TRBJ2-1; 7 nucleotides line up with TRBD2. The germline V gene has CDR1 SGDLS and CDR2 YYNGEE. CDR3 length: 16 residues. V shed 4 bases, J shed 5 bases, and the junction held 12 bases outside the gene matches. The CDR3 loop reads CASSSRPTSMDNEQFF. DNA of the CDR3: TGTGCCAGCAGCTCTCGCCCGACTAGCATGGACAATGAGCAGTTCTTC.

This chain uses TRBV4-1 with TRBJ2-3, with D perhaps TRBD2 (5 bases). Deletions cut 1 base from V and 2 bases from J, with 13 bases between. Per germline, CDR1 MGHRA and CDR2 YSYEKL. The CDR3 runs to 16 residues. CDR3 bases: TGCGCCAGCAGCCAAGTATCAAGCGGATACACAGATACGCAGTATTTT. It translates to CASSQVSSGYTDTQYF.

The chain joins TRBV19 to TRBJ1-4, with 8 bases identical to TRBD1. The V gene end was trimmed by 5 bases and the J gene end by 0 bases; junction bases not matched to a gene: 5. The CDR3 extends over 16 amino acids. Looked up from germline, CDR1 is LNHDA and CDR2 is SQIVND (reference sequence). CDR3: CASSLGQGATNEKLFF. In nucleotides, the CDR3 is TGTGCCAGTAGTCTCGGACAGGGTGCAACTAATGAAAAACTGTTTTTT.

Concerning this clone: At one of its ends the junction is not consistent with the germline gene, which may arise from a read error. The chain links TRBV7-2 to TRBJ1-2; D is ambiguous. This CDR3 spans 15 amino acids. Germline V gene sequence: CDR1 SGHTA, CDR2 FQGNSA. The CDR3 loop is CASSLATAFSYGYPF. The CDR3 DNA reads as TGTGCCAGCAGCTTAGCCACAGCATTTTCCTATGGCTACCCCTTC.

V and J are TRBV27 and TRBJ2-7, with 7 nucleotides matching TRBD1. Trimming at V came to 2 bases and at J to 2 bases, leaving 9 bases not matched to a gene. The CDR3 has 16 residues. From germline, CDR1 is MNHEY and CDR2 SMNVEV (reference sequence). CDR3 residues: CASSLTGQPLTYEQYF. The CDR3 nucleotides read TGTGCCAGCAGTTTAACGGGACAGCCGTTAACCTACGAGCAGTACTTC.

The chain combines TRBV9 with TRBJ2-7; TRBD2 matches 12 bases. The junction had 3 bases not matched to a gene; V was cut back by 3 bases and J by 2 bases. CDR1 and CDR2 (germline): SGDLS, YYNGEE. CDR3 size: 15 residues. The CDR3 DNA reads as TGTGCCAGCAGCGGGACTAGCGGGGCTACCTACGAGCAGTACTTC. Translation: CASSGTSGATYEQYF.

The chain carries TRBV11-1 and TRBJ2-7, with a tentative D call TRBD1 (5 bases). This CDR3 comprises 14 residues. The V gene's germline CDR1 is SGHAT and CDR2 FQDESV (reference sequence). Trimming left V 3 bases short and J 3 bases short, with 12 bases between. Here the CDR3 DNA reads TGTGCCAGCAGCTTTACCCGGCAGGGCTACGAGCAGTACTTC. This encodes CASSFTRQGYEQYF.

This rearrangement joins TRBV6-6 to TRBJ1-6; 10 bases line up with TRBD1. The CDR3 runs 16 residues. J lost 4 bases, V lost 5 bases, and 5 bases had no gene match. Germline V CDR1 and CDR2: MNHNY, SVGAGI (reference sequence). The chain's CDR3 is CASSPGQGDYNSPLHF. CDR3 coding DNA: TGTGCCAGCAGTCCAGGACAGGGGGATTATAATTCACCCCTCCACTTT.

This clone turned up a few times. In nucleotides, the CDR3 is TGTGCCATCAGTGGATCTAGCGGGGGCTACAATGAGCAGTTCTTC. It translates to CAISGSSGGYNEQFF. V is TRBV10-3 and J is TRBJ2-1; TRBD2 aligns across 10 bases. The CDR3 extends over 15 amino acids. Germline V gene lookup returns CDR1 ENHRY and CDR2 SYGVKD. The trim removed 4 bases at V and 3 bases at J, leaving 3 bases unmatched.

This clone was found a few times. The V gene is TRBV5-4, the J gene TRBJ2-7; D possibly corresponds to TRBD2 (5 bases). Germline values: CDR1 SGHNT, CDR2 YYREEE (reference sequence). The V and J ends lost 6 bases and 5 bases respectively, with 15 bases between them. The CDR3 loop spans 13 amino acids. In DNA, the CDR3 is TGTGCCAGCACCCCGGGAACTAGGGACGAGCAGTACTTC. Its translation: CASTPGTRDEQYF.

V is TRBV7-2 and J is TRBJ2-3, with 7 bases identical to TRBD1. CDR3 length equals 15 residues. Losses at the gene ends were 2 bases for V and 7 bases for J; bases not matched to a gene: 9. Germline CDR1 SGHTA, CDR2 FQGNSA. CDR3 DNA sequence: TGTGCCAGCAGCTTAACAGGGGATTTACGAAATACGCAGTATTTT. As protein: CASSLTGDLRNTQYF.

The chain is built from TRBV6-1 and TRBJ1-1, with TRBD1 as a possible D gene (5 bases). Germline-derived CDR1 and CDR2 are MNHNS and SASEGT. The V end lost 5 bases, the J end lost 2 bases, and 12 bases lay between the germline ends. This CDR3 has 14 amino acids. The CDR3 protein is CASSTDQGNTEAFF. In DNA, the CDR3 is TGTGCCAGCAGTACAGACCAGGGCAACACTGAAGCTTTCTTT.

This clone has more than one count but fewer than ten. This chain connects TRBV6-5 to TRBJ2-7; the D gene is possibly TRBD1 (5 bases). V was pared by 8 bases and J by 5 bases, with 13 bases between. Germline V gives CDR1 MNHEY, CDR2 SVGAGI. The CDR3 runs 12 residues. Here the CDR3 DNA reads TGTGCCAGCGGAAGGGGTCCCGACGAGCAGTACTTC. It specifies CASGRGPDEQYF.

The chain recombines TRBV4-1 with TRBJ1-5, with 9 bases aligning to TRBD1. The J segment lost 3 bases and the V segment lost 4 bases, leaving 7 bases of the junction unmatched. Germline V gene data show CDR1 as MGHRA and CDR2 as YSYEKL. The CDR3 totals 16 residues. CDR3 coding DNA: TGCGCCAGCAGCCGAGAGACAGGGGGTTACAATCAGCCCCAGCATTTT. Its translation is CASSRETGGYNQPQHF.

This clone was detected only once. The chain links TRBV9 to TRBJ2-7, with 14 bases fitting TRBD2. The CDR3 loop spans 18 amino acids. The germline V gene has CDR1 SGDLS and CDR2 YYNGEE. V was clipped by 3 bases and J by 2 bases; unmatched bases: 10. The CDR3 here is CASSEGTSGGGGTYEQYF. The CDR3 bases are TGTGCCAGCAGCGAGGGGACTAGCGGGGGTGGGGGAACCTACGAGCAGTACTTC.

This clone appeared a few times. This chain links TRBV10-3 with TRBJ2-7; 10 bases align to TRBD2. The V gene end was trimmed by 5 bases and the J gene end by 3 bases; junction bases not matched to a gene: 13. CDR1 and CDR2 from the germline V gene are ENHRY and SYGVKD. The CDR3 consists of 17 residues. The CDR3 DNA is TGTGCCATCAGTTCCGAGGTAACTAGGACTAGCGGCTACGAGCAGTACTTC. This gives the protein CAISSEVTRTSGYEQYF.

This chain uses TRBV7-2 with TRBJ1-5; possible D gene TRBD1, 5 bases. V was clipped by 4 bases and J by 4 bases, with 14 bases between them. The CDR3 covers 15 residues. Germline V gives CDR1 SGHTA, CDR2 FQGNSA. The CDR3 coding sequence is TGTGCCAGCAGCTGGGGCTCTTCAGGGAATCAGCCCCAGCATTTT. Protein: CASSWGSSGNQPQHF.

This clone was recorded a few times. V gene TRBV5-8 combines with J gene TRBJ2-5; the match to TRBD1 covers 10 bases. The CDR3 has 13 residues. The V segment lost 0 bases and the J segment 7 bases; nucleotides outside the gene matches: 0. Germline values: CDR1 SGHTS, CDR2 YDEGEE. The DNA of the CDR3 is TGTGCCAGCAGCTTGGGGGACAGGGGGACCCAGTACTTC. Encoded protein: CASSLGDRGTQYF.

The chain combines TRBV6-1 with TRBJ2-1, with D unresolved. The CDR3 spans 12 residues. Germline V CDR1 and CDR2: MNHNS, SASEGT. Trimming cost V 1 base and J 14 bases, with 12 bases left between them. The CDR3 region has the DNA TGTGCCAGCAGTGAAGACGGGTTGAAGAAGTTCTTC. Translation gives CASSEDGLKKFF.

The CDR3 DNA is TGTGCCAGCAGTTACGCCGGGACTAGCGGGGGGAATGAGCAGTTCTTC. This encodes CASSYAGTSGGNEQFF. J is TRBJ2-1 and V is TRBV6-5, with TRBD2 identical over 15 bases. Germline CDR1 MNHEY, CDR2 SVGAGI. J gave up 7 bases and V 2 bases, and 3 bases lay outside the gene matches. The CDR3 runs 16 residues.

This chain uses TRBV9 with TRBJ2-7; 7 bases agree with TRBD2. Per germline, CDR1 SGDLS and CDR2 YYNGEE. The CDR3 has 14 residues. V lost 4 bases, J lost 2 bases, and 6 bases stayed unmatched. CDR3 bases: TGTGCCAGCAGCCCAGCGGGACCGACCTACGAGCAGTACTTC. It codes for CASSPAGPTYEQYF.

V gene TRBV7-2 combines with J gene TRBJ2-5; 7 bases line up with TRBD2. V trimming: 1 base; J trimming: 3 bases; junction bases outside the gene matches: 11. Germline-derived CDR1 and CDR2 are SGHTA and FQGNSA. This CDR3 has 17 residues. For the CDR3, the DNA is TGTGCCAGCAGCTTAGTGCTGGGGACTACTCTTGAAGAGACCCAGTACTTC. Translation gives CASSLVLGTTLEETQYF.

This clone was counted between two and nine times. This chain uses TRBV6-5 with TRBJ1-5; D gene ambiguous. CDR3 length: 14 amino acids. CDR1 and CDR2 (germline): MNHEY, SVGAGI. Trimming took 0 bases from V and 6 from J, leaving 9 bases between them. CDR3: CASSYSVGGQPQHF. CDR3 DNA: TGTGCCAGCAGTTACTCTGTCGGTGGTCAGCCCCAGCATTTT.

In this sample, this clone turned up a few times. The chain has TRBV7-8 and TRBJ2-7; a possible D gene is TRBD1 (6 bases). The CDR3 has 15 residues. Trimming took off 2 bases at V and 4 bases at J, with 15 bases between the two ends. CDR1 is SGHVS, CDR2 FQNEAQ, per germline. For the CDR3, the DNA is TGTGCCAGCAGCTTATCCCTCGGGACAACTTACGAGCAGTACTTC. Protein sequence: CASSLSLGTTYEQYF.

This clone showed up just a few times. The chain employs TRBV5-1 and TRBJ1-1, with a weak D call TRBD1 (5 bases). The CDR3 covers 13 residues. The V gene lost 6 bases and the J gene lost 1 base, with 10 bases spanning the gap. Germline CDR1 SGHRS, CDR2 YFSETQ. CDR3 protein: CASNTGGNTEAFF. The CDR3 nucleotides are TGCGCCAGCAACACCGGGGGGAACACTGAAGCTTTCTTT.

The rearrangement joins TRBV19 to TRBJ1-2, with 10 bases aligning to TRBD1. J was trimmed by 7 bases and V by 4 bases; bases with no gene match: 6. Germline assignment: CDR1 LNHDA and CDR2 SQIVND (reference sequence). The CDR3 sequence is 14 residues long. CDR3 residues: CASSSGTGVGGYTF. For the CDR3, the DNA is TGTGCCAGTAGTAGCGGGACAGGGGTCGGTGGCTACACCTTC.

The chain combines TRBV5-4 with TRBJ2-2; TRBD2 agrees at 8 bases. This CDR3 has 17 residues. V was clipped by 0 bases and J by 0 bases; unmatched bases: 4. Germline CDR1 SGHNT, CDR2 YYREEE (reference sequence). Written as DNA, the CDR3 is TGTGCCAGCAGCTTGGCGGGGGGGAGGTCGAACACCGGGGAGCTGTTTTTT. This translates into CASSLAGGRSNTGELFF.